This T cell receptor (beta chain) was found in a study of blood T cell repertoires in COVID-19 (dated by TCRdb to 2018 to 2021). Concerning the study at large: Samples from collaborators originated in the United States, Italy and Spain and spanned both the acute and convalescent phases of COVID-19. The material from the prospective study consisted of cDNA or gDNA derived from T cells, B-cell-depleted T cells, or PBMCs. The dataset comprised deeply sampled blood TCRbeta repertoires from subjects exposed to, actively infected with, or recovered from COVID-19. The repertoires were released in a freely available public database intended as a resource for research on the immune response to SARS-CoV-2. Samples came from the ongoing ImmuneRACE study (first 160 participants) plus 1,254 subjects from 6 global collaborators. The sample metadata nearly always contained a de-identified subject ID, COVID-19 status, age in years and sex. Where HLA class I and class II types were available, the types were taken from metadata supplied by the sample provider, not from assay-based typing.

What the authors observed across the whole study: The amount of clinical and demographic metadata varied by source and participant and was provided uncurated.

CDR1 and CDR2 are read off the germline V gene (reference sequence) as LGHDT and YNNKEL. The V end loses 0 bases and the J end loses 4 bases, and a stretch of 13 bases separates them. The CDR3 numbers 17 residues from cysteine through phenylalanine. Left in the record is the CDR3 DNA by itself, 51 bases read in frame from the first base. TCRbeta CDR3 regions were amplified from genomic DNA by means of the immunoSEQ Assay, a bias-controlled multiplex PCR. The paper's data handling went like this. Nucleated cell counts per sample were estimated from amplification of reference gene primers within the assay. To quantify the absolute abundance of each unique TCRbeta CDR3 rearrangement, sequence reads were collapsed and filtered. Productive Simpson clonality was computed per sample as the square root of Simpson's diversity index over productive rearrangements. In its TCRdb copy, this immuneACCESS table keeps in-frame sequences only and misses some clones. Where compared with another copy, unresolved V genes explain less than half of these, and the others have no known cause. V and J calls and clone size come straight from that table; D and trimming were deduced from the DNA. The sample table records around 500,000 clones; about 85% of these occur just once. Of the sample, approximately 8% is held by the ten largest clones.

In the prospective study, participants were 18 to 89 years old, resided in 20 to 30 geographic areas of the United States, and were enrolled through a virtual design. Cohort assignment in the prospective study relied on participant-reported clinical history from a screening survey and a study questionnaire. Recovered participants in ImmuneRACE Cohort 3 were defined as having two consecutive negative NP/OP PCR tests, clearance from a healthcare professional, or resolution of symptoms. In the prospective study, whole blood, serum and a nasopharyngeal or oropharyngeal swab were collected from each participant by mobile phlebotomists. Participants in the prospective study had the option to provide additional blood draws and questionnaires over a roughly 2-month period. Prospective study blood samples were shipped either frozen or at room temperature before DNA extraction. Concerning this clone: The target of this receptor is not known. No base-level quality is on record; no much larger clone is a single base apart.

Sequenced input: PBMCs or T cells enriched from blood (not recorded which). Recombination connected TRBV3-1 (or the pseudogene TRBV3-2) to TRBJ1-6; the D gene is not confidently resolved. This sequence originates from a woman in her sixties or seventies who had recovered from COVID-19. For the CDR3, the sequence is CASSQDRRPSYNSPLHF. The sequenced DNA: TGTGCCAGCAGCCAAGATCGGAGACCTTCGTATAATTCACCCCTCCACTTT.